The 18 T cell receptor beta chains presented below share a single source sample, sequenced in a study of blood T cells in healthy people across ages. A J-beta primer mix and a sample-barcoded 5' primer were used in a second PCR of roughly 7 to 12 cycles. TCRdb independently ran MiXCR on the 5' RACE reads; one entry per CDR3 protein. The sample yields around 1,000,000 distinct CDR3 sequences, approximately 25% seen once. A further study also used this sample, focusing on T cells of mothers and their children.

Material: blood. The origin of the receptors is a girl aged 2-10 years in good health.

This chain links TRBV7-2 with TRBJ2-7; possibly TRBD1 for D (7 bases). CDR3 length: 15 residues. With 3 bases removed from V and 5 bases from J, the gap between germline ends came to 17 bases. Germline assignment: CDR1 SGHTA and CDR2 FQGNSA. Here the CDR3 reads CASSFQSGGWDEQYF. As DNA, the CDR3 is TGTGCCAGCAGCTTCCAATCAGGGGGGTGGGACGAGCAGTACTTC.

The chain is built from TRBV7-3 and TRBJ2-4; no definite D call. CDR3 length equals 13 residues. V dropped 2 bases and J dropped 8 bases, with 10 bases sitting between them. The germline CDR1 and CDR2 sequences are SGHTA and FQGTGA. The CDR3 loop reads CASSLATSDIQYF. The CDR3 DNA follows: TGTGCCAGCAGCTTAGCGACATCAGACATTCAGTACTTC.

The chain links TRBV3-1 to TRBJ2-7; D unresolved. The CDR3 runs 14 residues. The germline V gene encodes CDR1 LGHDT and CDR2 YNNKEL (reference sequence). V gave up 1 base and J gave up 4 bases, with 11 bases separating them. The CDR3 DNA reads TGTGCCAGCAGCCAAGGTGAGGCGGAGTACGAGCAGTACTTC. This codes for CASSQGEAEYEQYF.

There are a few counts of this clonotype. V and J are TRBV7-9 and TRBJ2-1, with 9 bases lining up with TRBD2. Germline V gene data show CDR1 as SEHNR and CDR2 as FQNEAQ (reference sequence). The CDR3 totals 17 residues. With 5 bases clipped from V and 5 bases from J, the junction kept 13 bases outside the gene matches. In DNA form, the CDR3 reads TGTGCCAGCAGCACCTTCCGTGGCGGGAGGGAAGACAATGAGCAGTTCTTC. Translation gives CASSTFRGGREDNEQFF.

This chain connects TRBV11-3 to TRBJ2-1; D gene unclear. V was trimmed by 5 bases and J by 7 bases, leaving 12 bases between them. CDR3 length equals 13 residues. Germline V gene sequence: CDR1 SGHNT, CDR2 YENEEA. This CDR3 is CASSGVLGNEQFF. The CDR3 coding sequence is TGTGCCAGCAGCGGGGTATTGGGAAATGAGCAGTTCTTC.

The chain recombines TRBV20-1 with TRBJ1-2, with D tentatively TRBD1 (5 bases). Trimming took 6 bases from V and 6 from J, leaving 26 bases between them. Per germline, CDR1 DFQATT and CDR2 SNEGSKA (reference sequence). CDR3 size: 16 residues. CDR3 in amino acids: CSALPGSLGFGDGYTF. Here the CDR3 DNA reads TGCAGTGCGCTCCCAGGGAGCTTAGGGTTTGGGGATGGCTACACCTTC.

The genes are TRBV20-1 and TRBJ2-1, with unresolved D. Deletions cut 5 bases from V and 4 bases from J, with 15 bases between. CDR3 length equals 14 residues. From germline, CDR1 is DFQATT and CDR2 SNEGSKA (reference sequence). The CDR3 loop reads CSASNPDQYNEQFF. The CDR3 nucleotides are TGCAGTGCTTCTAACCCGGACCAATACAATGAGCAGTTCTTC.

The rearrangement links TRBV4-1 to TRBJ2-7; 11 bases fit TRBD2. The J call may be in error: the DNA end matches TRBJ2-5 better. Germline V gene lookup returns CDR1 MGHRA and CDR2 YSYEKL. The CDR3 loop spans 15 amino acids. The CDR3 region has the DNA TGCGCCAGCAGCCTTTGGACTAGCGGGTTAGAGACCCAGTACTTC. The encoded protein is CASSLWTSGLETQYF.

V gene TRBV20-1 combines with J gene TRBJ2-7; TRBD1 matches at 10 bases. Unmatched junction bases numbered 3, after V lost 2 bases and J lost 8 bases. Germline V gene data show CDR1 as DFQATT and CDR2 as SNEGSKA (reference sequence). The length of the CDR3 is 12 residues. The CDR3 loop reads CSARRDRGKQYF. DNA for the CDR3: TGCAGTGCTAGAAGGGACAGGGGCAAGCAGTACTTC.

The CDR3 DNA reads TGTGCCAGCAGCGATCCGGGGCTTGAAGCTTTCTTT. Its translation is CASSDPGLEAFF. The chain employs TRBV3-1 and TRBJ1-1, with D maybe TRBD1 (5 bases). The germline V and J ends were trimmed by 5 bases and 7 bases, with 11 bases remaining between them. The CDR3 is 12 residues long. Germline V lookup: CDR1 LGHDT, CDR2 YNNKEL (reference sequence).

The CDR3 DNA is TGCAGCGTTGTGGCTAGCGGGACTAGCGAACCGAACTACGAGCAGTACTTC. Translating it yields CSVVASGTSEPNYEQYF. This rearrangement joins TRBV29-1 to TRBJ2-7, with TRBD2 identical over 10 bases. The germline V gene has CDR1 SQVTM and CDR2 ANQGSEA. This CDR3 comprises 17 residues. J was trimmed by 3 bases and V by 4 bases; bases with no gene match: 15.

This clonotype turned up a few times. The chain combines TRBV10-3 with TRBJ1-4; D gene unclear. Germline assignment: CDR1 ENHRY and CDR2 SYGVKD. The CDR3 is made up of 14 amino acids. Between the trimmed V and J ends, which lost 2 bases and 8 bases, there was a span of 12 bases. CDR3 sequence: CAISESPTGEKLFF. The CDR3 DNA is TGTGCCATCAGTGAGAGCCCGACGGGGGAAAAACTGTTTTTT.

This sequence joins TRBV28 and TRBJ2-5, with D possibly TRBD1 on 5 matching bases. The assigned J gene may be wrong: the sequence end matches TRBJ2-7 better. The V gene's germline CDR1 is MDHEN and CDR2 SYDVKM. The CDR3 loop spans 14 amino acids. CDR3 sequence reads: CASRLGSGNYEQYF. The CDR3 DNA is TGTGCCAGCAGGCTAGGATCAGGGAACTACGAGCAGTACTTC.

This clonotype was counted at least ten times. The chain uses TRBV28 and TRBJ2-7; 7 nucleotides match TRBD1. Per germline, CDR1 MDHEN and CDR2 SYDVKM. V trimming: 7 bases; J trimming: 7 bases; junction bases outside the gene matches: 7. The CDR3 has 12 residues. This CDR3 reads CASTDAQGEQYF. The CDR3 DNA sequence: TGTGCCAGCACCGACGCACAGGGGGAGCAGTACTTC. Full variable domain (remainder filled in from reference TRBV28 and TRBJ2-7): DVKVTQSSRYLVKRTGEKVFLECVQDMDHENMFWYRQDPGLGLRLIYFSYDVKMKEKGDIPEGYSVSREKKERFSLILESASTNQTSMYLCASTDAQGEQYFGPGTRLTVT.

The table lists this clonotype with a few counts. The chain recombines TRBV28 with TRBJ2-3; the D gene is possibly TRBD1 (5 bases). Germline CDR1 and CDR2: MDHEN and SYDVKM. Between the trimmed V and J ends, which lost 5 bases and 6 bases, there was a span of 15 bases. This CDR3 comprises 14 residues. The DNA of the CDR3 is TGTGCCAGCAGTCCCCCCCAGGGCCCCGATACGCAGTATTTT. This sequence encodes CASSPPQGPDTQYF.

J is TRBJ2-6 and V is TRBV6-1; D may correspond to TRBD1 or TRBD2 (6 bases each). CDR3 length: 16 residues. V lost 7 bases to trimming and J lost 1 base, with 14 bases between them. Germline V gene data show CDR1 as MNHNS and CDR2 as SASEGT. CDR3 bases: TGTGCCAGCACTTCGGGGGCCTCGTCTGGGGCCAACGTCCTGACTTTC. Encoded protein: CASTSGASSGANVLTF.

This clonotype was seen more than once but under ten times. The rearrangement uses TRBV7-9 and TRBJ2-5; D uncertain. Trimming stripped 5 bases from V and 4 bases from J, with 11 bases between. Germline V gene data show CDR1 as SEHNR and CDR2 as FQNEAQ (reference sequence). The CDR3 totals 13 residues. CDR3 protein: CASSPLQIETQYF. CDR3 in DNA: TGTGCCAGCAGCCCTCTGCAGATAGAGACCCAGTACTTC.

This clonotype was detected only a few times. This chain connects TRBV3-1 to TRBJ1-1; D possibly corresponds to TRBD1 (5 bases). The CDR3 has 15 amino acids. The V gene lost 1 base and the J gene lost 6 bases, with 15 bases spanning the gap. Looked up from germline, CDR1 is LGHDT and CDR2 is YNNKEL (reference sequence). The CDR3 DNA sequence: TGTGCCAGCAGCCAAGGGATAGGAAGAGGGGCTGAAGCTTTCTTT. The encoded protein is CASSQGIGRGAEAFF.